The subject of this entry is one TCR beta chain. Its matching antigen is unknown. Documented time point: new active TB diagnosis, blood taken before or within 7 days of starting treatment. The data derive from a study of T cells in tuberculosis. Whole-study findings and limits: Using the GMM-specific repertoire gave nearly 90% accuracy versus 60% to 70% with motifs. The TCR-beta difference was not significant; alpha differences partly reflected length.

The CDR3 has 15 residues. Germline V lookup: CDR1 SGHAT, CDR2 FQNNGV. V was clipped by 6 bases and J by 0 bases, with 15 bases between them. The method was immunoSEQ multiplex PCR; TCRdb's version includes in-frame clones alone and lacks a portion of them. The sample holds about 30,000 clones, 92% seen once. This material consisted of PBMCs, taken at tuberculosis diagnosis. J is TRBJ2-7 and V is TRBV11-2; D is undetermined. This receptor was taken from an adult with tuberculosis. The CDR3 DNA reads as TGTGCCAGCAGTACAGACCGACCTTTCTCCTACGAGCAGTACTTC. Its protein is CASSTDRPFSYEQYF.